This entry concerns a single TCR beta chain. Other nucleotide sequences in the sample specify the same CDR3. Every donor was a healthy person donating bone marrow. The data originate from a study of cytomegalovirus exposure and HLA in healthy donors. Study-wide background: From about 180 million T cells, an earlier analysis saw approximately 110 million unique TCR beta sequences.

The V gene end was trimmed by 3 bases and the J gene end by 13 bases; junction bases not matched to a gene: 19. The CDR3 sequence is 18 residues long. The V gene's germline CDR1 is MNHNS and CDR2 SASEGT. A multiplex PCR was run with 60 Vbeta primers and 13 Jbeta primers. Here immunoSEQ multiplex PCR was the method, and the copy in TCRdb shows in-frame clones only, minus some. The sample shows about 140,000 clones, approximately 70% of them seen only once. The source of this sequence is a middle-aged woman in good health and CMV-seronegative. Input material: PBMCs. The rearrangement joins TRBV6-1 to TRBJ1-6; TRBD1 agrees at 9 bases. This chain's CDR3 is CASSDNSGTGRVWSPLHF. The DNA for the CDR3 is TGTGCCAGCAGTGACAACTCCGGGACAGGGAGGGTTTGGTCTCCCCTCCACTTT.